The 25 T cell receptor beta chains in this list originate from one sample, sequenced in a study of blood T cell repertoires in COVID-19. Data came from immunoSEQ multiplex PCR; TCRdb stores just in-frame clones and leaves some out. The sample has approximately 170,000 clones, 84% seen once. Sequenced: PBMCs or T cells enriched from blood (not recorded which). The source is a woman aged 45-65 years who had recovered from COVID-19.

The CDR3 region is CASSLTRGAGELFF. CDR3 DNA sequence: TGTGCCAGCAGCCTTACCAGGGGAGCCGGGGAGCTGTTTTTT. V usage is TRBV6-5 and J usage is TRBJ2-2; D is perhaps TRBD1 (6 bases). CDR3 length: 14 residues. V was clipped by 6 bases and J by 6 bases, with 14 bases between them. Germline V gene data show CDR1 as MNHEY and CDR2 as SVGAGI.

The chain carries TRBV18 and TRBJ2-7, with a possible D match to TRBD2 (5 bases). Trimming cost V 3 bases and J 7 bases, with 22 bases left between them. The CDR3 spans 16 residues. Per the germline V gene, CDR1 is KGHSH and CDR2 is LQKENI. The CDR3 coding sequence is TGTGCCAGCTCACCTACGAGGATTTTAGGAACGGGGGAGCAGTACTTC. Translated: CASSPTRILGTGEQYF.

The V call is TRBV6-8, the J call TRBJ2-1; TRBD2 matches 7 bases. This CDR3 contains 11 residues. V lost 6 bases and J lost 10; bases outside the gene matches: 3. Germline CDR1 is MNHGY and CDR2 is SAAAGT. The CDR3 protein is CASRLLAEQFF. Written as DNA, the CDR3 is TGTGCCAGCAGACTACTAGCGGAGCAGTTCTTC.

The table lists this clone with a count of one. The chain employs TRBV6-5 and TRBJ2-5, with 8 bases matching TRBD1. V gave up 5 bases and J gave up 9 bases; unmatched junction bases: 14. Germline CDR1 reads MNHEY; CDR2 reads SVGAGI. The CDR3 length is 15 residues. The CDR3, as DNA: TGTGCCAGCAGTACAGTCGGGACAGGCAAGGCGGCCCAGTACTTC. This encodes CASSTVGTGKAAQYF.

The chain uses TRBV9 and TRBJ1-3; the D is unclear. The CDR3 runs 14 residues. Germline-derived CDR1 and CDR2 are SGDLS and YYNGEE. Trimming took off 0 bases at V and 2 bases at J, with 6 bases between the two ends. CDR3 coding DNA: TGTGCCAGCAGCGTAGCTGTAACTGGAAACACCATATATTTT. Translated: CASSVAVTGNTIYF. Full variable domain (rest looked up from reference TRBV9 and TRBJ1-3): DSGVTQTPKHLITATGQRVTLRCSPRSGDLSVYWYQQSLDQGLQFLIQYYNGEERAKGNILERFSAQQFPDLHSELNLSSLELGDSALYFCASSVAVTGNTIYFGEGSWLTVV.

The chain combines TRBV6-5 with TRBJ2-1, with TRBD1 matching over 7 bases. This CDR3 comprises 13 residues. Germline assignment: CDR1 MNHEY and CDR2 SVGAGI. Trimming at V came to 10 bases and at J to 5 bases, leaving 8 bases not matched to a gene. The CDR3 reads CATLLDRHNEQFF. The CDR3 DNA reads TGTGCCACCCTGTTGGACAGGCACAATGAGCAGTTCTTC.

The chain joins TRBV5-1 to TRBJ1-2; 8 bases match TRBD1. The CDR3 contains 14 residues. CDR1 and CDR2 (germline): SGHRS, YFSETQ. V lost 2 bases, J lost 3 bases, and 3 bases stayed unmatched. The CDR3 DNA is TGCGCCAGCAGCTTCGGACAGGGAGACTATGGCTACACCTTC. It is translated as CASSFGQGDYGYTF.

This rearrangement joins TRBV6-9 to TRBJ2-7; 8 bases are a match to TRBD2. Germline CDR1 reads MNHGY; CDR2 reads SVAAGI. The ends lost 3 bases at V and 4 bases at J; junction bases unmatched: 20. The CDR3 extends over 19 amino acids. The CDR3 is CASSYVSGRPTTNMYEQYF. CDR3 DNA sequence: TGTGCCAGCAGTTACGTGAGCGGGAGACCGACTACCAATATGTACGAGCAGTACTTC.

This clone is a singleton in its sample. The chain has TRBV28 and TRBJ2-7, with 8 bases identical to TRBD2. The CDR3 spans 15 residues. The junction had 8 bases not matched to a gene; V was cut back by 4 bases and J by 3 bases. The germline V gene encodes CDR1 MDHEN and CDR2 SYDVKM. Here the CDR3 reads CASSSPSGGGYEQYF. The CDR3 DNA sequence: TGTGCCAGCAGTTCCCCCAGCGGGGGAGGCTACGAGCAGTACTTC. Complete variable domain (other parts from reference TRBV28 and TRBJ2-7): DVKVTQSSRYLVKRTGEKVFLECVQDMDHENMFWYRQDPGLGLRLIYFSYDVKMKEKGDIPEGYSVSREKKERFSLILESASTNQTSMYLCASSSPSGGGYEQYFGPGTRLTVT.

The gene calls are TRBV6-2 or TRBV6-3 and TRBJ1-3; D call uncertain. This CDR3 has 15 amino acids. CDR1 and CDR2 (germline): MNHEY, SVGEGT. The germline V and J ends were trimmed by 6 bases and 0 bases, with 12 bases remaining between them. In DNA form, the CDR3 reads TGTGCCAGCAGCGCGGCCTCTCCCTCTGGAAACACCATATATTTT. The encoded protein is CASSAASPSGNTIYF.

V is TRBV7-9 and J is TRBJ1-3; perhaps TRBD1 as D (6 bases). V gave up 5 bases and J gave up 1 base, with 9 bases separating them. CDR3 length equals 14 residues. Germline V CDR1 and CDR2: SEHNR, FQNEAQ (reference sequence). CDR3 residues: CASSPGTSGNTIYF. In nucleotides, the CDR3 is TGTGCCAGCAGCCCTGGGACATCTGGAAACACCATATATTTT.

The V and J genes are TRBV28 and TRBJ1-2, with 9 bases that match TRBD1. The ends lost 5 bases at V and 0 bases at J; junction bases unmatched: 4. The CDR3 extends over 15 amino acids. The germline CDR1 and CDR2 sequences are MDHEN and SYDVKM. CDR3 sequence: CASSPGQGPNYGYTF. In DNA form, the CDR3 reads TGTGCCAGCAGTCCCGGACAGGGGCCTAACTATGGCTACACCTTC.

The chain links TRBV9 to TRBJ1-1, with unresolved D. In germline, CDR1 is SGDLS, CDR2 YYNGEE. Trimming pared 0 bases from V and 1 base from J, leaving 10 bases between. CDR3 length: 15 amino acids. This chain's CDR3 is CASSVEGGWNTEAFF. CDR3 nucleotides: TGTGCCAGCAGCGTAGAAGGCGGATGGAACACTGAAGCTTTCTTT.

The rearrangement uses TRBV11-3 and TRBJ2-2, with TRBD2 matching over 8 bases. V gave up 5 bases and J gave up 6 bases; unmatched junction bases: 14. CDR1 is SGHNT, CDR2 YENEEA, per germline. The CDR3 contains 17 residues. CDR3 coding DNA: TGTGCCAGCAGCCCCCAACCGGGACTAGTAGATCCCGGGGAGCTGTTTTTT. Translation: CASSPQPGLVDPGELFF.

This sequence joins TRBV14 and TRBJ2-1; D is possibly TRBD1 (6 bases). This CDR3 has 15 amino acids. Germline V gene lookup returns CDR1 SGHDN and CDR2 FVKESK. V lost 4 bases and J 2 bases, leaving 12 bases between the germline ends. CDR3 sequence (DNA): TGTGCCAGCAGCCCGGACAGTGAAACCTACAATGAGCAGTTCTTC. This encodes CASSPDSETYNEQFF.

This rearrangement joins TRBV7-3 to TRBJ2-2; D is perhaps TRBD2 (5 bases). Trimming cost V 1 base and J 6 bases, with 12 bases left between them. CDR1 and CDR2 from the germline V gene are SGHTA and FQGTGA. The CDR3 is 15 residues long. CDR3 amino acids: CASSLIGKQSGELFF. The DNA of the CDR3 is TGTGCCAGCAGCTTAATCGGGAAACAGTCCGGGGAGCTGTTTTTT. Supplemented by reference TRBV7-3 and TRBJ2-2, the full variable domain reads GAGVSQTPSNKVTEKGKYVELRCDPISGHTALYWYRQSLGQGPEFLIYFQGTGAADDSGLPNDRFFAVRPEGSVSTLKIQRTERGDSAVYLCASSLIGKQSGELFFGEGSRLTVL.

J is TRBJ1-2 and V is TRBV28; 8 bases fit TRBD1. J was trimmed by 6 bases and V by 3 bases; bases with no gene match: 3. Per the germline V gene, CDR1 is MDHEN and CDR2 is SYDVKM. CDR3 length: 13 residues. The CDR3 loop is CASSLTGENGYTF. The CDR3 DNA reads TGTGCCAGCAGTTTGACAGGGGAGAATGGCTACACCTTC.

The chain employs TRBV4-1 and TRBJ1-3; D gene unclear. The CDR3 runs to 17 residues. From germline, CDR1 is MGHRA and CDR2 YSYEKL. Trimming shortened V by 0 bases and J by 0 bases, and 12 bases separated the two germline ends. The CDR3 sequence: CASSQESPSVSGNTIYF. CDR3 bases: TGCGCCAGCAGCCAAGAGTCACCCAGCGTCTCTGGAAACACCATATATTTT.

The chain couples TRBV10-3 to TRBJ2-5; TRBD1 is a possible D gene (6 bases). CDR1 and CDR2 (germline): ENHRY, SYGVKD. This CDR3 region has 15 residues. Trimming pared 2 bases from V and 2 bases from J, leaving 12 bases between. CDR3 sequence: CAISEKTGQQETQYF. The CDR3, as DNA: TGTGCCATCAGTGAGAAGACTGGACAGCAAGAGACCCAGTACTTC.

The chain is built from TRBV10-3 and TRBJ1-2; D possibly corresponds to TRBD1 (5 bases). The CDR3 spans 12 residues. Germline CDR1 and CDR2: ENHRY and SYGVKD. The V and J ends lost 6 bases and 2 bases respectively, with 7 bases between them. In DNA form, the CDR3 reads TGTGCCATCAGCGGGGGGAACTATGGCTACACCTTC. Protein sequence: CAISGGNYGYTF.

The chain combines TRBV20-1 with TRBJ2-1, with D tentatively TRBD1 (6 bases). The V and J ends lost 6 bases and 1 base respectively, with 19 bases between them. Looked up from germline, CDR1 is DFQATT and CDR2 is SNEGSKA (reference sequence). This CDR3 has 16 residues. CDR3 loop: CSASEPRGASYNEQFF. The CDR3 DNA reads TGCAGTGCCAGTGAACCCAGGGGAGCTTCCTACAATGAGCAGTTCTTC.

This CDR3 reads CASGDRVNYGYTF. The CDR3 coding sequence is TGTGCCAGCGGAGACAGGGTTAACTATGGCTACACCTTC. The rearrangement joins TRBV7-9 to TRBJ1-2, with TRBD1 matching 7 bases. V was clipped by 8 bases and J by 1 base; unmatched bases: 4. The CDR3 spans 13 residues. Germline loops: CDR1 SEHNR, CDR2 FQNEAQ (reference sequence).

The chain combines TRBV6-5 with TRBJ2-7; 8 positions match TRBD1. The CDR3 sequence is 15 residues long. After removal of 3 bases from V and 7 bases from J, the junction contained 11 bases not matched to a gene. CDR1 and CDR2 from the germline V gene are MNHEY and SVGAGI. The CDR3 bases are TGTGCCAGCAGTTATGAAGGGACAGGACTCAGGGAGCAGTACTTC. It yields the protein CASSYEGTGLREQYF.

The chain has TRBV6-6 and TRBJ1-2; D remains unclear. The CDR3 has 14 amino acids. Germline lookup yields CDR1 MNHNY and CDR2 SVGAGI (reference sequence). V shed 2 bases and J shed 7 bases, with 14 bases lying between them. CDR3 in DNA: TGTGCCAGCAGTTACCGATCGGAGGCCTCTGGCTACACCTTC. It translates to CASSYRSEASGYTF.

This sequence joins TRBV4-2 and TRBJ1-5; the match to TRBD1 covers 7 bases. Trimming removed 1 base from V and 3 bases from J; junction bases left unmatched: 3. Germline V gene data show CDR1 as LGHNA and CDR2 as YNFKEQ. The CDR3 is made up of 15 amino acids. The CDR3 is CASSQGGQSNQPQHF. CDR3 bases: TGTGCCAGCAGCCAAGGGGGACAGTCCAATCAGCCCCAGCATTTT.